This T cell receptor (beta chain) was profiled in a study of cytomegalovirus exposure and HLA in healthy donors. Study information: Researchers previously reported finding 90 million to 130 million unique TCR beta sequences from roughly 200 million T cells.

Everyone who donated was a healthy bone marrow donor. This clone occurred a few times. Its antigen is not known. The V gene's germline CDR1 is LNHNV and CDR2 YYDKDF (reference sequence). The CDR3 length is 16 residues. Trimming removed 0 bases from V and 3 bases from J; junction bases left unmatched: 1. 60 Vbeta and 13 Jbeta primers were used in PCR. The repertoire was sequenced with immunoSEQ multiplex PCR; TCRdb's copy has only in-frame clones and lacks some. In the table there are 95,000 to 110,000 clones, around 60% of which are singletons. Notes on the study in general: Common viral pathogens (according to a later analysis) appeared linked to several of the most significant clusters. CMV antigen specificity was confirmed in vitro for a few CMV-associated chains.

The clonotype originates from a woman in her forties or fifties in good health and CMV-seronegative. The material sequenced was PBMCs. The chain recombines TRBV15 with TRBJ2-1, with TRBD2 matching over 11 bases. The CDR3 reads CATSRDGTSGYNEQFF. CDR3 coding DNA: TGTGCCACCAGCAGAGACGGGACTAGCGGCTACAATGAGCAGTTCTTC.